The clone carrying this TCR beta chain is labeled as medium-sized. Its antigen is unidentified. A read error may produce the germline difference seen at one junction end. This entry belongs to a study of cytomegalovirus exposure and HLA in healthy donors. Findings and caveats of the study: Most of the TCR beta V segments (in an earlier analysis) were productive either about 87% or about 30% of the time.

PCR involved 60 Vbeta and 13 Jbeta primers. Assay used: immunoSEQ multiplex PCR; TCRdb lists only in-frame clones, some missing. The table includes over 90,000 clones, approximately 72% detected once. In germline, CDR1 is SSHAT, CDR2 FNYEAQ (reference sequence). The CDR3 is 16 amino acids. V is TRBV7-7 and J is TRBJ2-1; possible D gene TRBD2, 7 bases. This TCR was recovered from a female donor in good health and CMV-seropositive. Sequencing was done on a sample of PBMCs. The chain's CDR3 is CASSLALRGALDEQFF. The CDR3 DNA follows: TGTGCTAGCAGCTTAGCGTTACGGGGGGCCCTCGATGAGCAGTTCTTC.